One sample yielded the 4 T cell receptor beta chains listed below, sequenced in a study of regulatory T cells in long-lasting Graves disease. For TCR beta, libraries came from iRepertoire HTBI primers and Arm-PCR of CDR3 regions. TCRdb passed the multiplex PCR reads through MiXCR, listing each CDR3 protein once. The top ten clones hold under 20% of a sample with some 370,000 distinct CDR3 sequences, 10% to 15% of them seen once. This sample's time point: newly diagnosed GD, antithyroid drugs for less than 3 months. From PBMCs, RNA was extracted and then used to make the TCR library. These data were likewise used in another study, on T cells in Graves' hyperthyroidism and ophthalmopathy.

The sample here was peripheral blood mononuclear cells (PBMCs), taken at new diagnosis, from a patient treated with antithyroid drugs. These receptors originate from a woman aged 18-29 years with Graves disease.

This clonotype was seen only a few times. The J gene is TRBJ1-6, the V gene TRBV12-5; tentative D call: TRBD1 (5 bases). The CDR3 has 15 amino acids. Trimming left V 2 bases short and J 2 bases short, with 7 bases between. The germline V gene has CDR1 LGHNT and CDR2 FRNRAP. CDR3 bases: TGTGCTAGTGGTTTGACGACAGCCTATAATTCACCCCTCCACTTT. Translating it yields CASGLTTAYNSPLHF.

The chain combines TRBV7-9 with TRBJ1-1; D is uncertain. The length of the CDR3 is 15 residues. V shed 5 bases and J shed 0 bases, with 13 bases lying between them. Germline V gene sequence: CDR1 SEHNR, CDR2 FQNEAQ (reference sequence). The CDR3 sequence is CASSRAGPLNTEAFF. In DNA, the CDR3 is TGTGCCAGCAGCCGGGCCGGGCCGCTGAACACTGAAGCTTTCTTT.

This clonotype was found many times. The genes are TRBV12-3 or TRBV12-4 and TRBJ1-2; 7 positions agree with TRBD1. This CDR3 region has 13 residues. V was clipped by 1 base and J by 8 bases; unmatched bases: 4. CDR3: CASSLGQGIGYTF. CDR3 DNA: TGTGCCAGCAGTTTAGGACAGGGAATCGGCTACACCTTC.

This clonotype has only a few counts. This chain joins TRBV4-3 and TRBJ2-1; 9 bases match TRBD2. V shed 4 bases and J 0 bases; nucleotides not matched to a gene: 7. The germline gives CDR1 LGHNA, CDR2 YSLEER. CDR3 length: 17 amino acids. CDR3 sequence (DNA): TGCGCCAGCAGCCCCGAACCGACTAGCGGCTCCTACAATGAGCAGTTCTTC. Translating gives CASSPEPTSGSYNEQFF.